The TCR beta chain under discussion was sequenced for a study of T cell responses to AZD1222 COVID-19 vaccine. The CDR3 extends over 10 amino acids. Assay: immunoSEQ multiplex PCR; the TCRdb copy retains only in-frame clones and omits some. This table holds 180,000 or so clones, 85% to 95% found once. Here the sequenced sample was peripheral blood, taken 28 days after the second AZD1222 dose. The TCR sequence derives from an adult who received the AZD1222 COVID-19 vaccine. The chain links TRBV21-1 to TRBJ2-1. TRBV21-1 is tagged as a pseudogene. Here the CDR3 reads CASGKDQQFF. CDR3 nucleotide sequence: TGTGCCAGCGGAAAGGATCAGCAGTTCTTC.